The rows below give T cell receptor beta chains drawn from one sample of a study of T cell changes during pregnancy in multiple sclerosis. Here immunoSEQ multiplex PCR was the method, and the copy in TCRdb shows in-frame clones only, minus some. The profile shows 40,000 or so clones, roughly 89% of them singletons. The sample consisted of CD8+ T cells from peripheral blood mononuclear cells, taken in the second trimester of pregnancy. The receptors were gathered from a female donor with multiple sclerosis, enrolled in a pregnancy study. Each CDR3 is given with its conserved first and last residue.

length,J,V,CDR3
11,TRBJ1-2,TRBV7-9,CAGDREWGYTF
16,TRBJ2-3,TRBV11-2,CASSSGWGGRADTQYF
15,TRBJ2-1,TRBV7-2,CASSSTRATGVGQFF
16,TRBJ2-2,TRBV4-3,CASSQDLAGKTGELFF
15,TRBJ2-7,TRBV2,CASREELGQGYEQYF
16,TRBJ2-5,TRBV11-2,CASSLGRQTYQETQYF
16,TRBJ1-5,TRBV27,CASSLGPGQGEGPQHF
12,TRBJ1-1,TRBV19,CASKIQGTEAFF
15,TRBJ1-1,TRBV19,CASALTGQINTEAFF
14,.,TRBV6-5,CASSYSDSGYEQYF
17,TRBJ2-6,TRBV6-4,CASSDSAGTSGANVLTF
15,TRBJ2-1,TRBV10-3,CAISESTIQGYEQFF
17,TRBJ2-3,TRBV7-8,CASSLGSGGYYTDTQYF
12,TRBJ2-3,TRBV27,CASSHGTDTQYF
14,TRBJ1-5,TRBV4-3,CASSREGQGQPQHF
20,TRBJ1-1,TRBV30,CAWIVGRSGLRTISKSEAFF
16,TRBJ2-7,TRBV5-6,CASSPMRSGHNYEQYF
12,TRBJ1-1,TRBV13,CASSRGNTEAFF
17,TRBJ1-5,TRBV19,CASSVHQTGGSNQPQHF
14,TRBJ1-5,TRBV10-1,CASTEDRLNQPQHF